Presented here are 5 T cell receptor beta chains from one specimen sequenced in a study of beta chain features in type 1 diabetes. Their antigens are not known. Isolated RNA was reverse transcribed in full, so expressed TCRB transcripts were sequenced. Sequencing was performed with immunoSEQ multiplex PCR; in TCRdb, only in-frame clones are kept and a portion is missing. Here the sample spans roughly 400,000 clones, over 8.5% being singletons. Points from the study as a whole: In every one of the four CD4+ subsets, TCRB CDR3s were moderately but significantly shorter in Type 1 diabetes patients.

Specimen: central memory CD4+ T cells from blood. The receptor source for this set is a young man with type 1 diabetes.

This clone was seen at least ten times. CDR3 nucleotides: TGTGCCAGCAGCGCCCAACATCTAGCGGGAGAGGAGCAGTTCTTC. Its protein is CASSAQHLAGEEQFF. The rearrangement links TRBV9 to TRBJ2-1; 10 nucleotides match TRBD2. The V gene's germline CDR1 is SGDLS and CDR2 YYNGEE. With 3 bases clipped from V and 10 bases from J, the junction kept 10 bases outside the gene matches. The CDR3 has 15 amino acids.

The sample holds a few counts of this clone. The genes are TRBV6-5 and TRBJ2-7, with 7 bases aligning to TRBD2. CDR3 length equals 15 residues. V lost 2 bases and J lost 4; bases outside the gene matches: 8. Germline V lookup: CDR1 MNHEY, CDR2 SVGAGI. CDR3 residues: CASSYISSGIYEQYF. In DNA form, the CDR3 reads TGTGCCAGCAGTTACATATCTAGCGGAATATACGAGCAGTACTTC.

CDR3 sequence reads: CASSLGAGGPRETQYF. CDR3 bases: TGTGCCAGCAGCTTAGGGGCGGGAGGGCCCCGGGAGACCCAGTACTTC. The rearrangement links TRBV7-9 to TRBJ2-5; TRBD2 aligns across 9 bases. CDR3 length: 16 residues. V was pared by 1 base and J by 5 bases, with 8 bases of the junction left unmatched. Germline-derived CDR1 and CDR2 are SEHNR and FQNEAQ (reference sequence).

Notes on this clone: Different DNA sequences within this sample yield the same CDR3. The J gene is TRBJ2-3, the V gene TRBV7-6; 8 bases align to TRBD2. Germline V gene data show CDR1 as SGHVS and CDR2 as FNYEAQ. V lost 1 base, J lost 3 bases, and 9 bases stayed unmatched. The CDR3 length is 17 residues. The CDR3 DNA is TGTGCCAGCAGCTTAGGGGCGAGCGGGAGTGGTACAGATACGCAGTATTTT. Its protein product is CASSLGASGSGTDTQYF.

This sequence joins TRBV19 and TRBJ1-1; D call uncertain. The CDR3 contains 16 residues. Trimming removed 5 bases at V and 1 base at J, with 17 bases between. Per the germline V gene, CDR1 is LNHDA and CDR2 is SQIVND (reference sequence). This CDR3 is CASSLRSQSSNTEAFF. As DNA, the CDR3 is TGTGCCAGTAGTTTAAGATCCCAGAGTTCGAACACTGAAGCTTTCTTT. The variable domain in full, completed from reference TRBV19 and TRBJ1-1, reads DGGITQSPKYLFRKEGQNVTLSCEQNLNHDAMYWYRQDPGQGLRLIYYSQIVNDFQKGDIAEGYSVSREKKESFPLTVTSAQKNPTAFYLCASSLRSQSSNTEAFFGQGTRLTVV.